This T cell receptor (beta chain) originates from a study of neoadjuvant anti-PD-1 for oral cavity cancer. Study as a whole: Around day 43, patients without progression received a fourth nivolumab dose before surgery.

PBMC libraries mostly used 400 to 550 ng of input genomic DNA, with six replicates per sample. The protocol was immunoSEQ multiplex PCR, while the TCRdb copy is restricted to in-frame clones and leaves out a portion. The sample lists about 14,000 clones, roughly two thirds occurring once. The CDR3 loop spans 15 amino acids. The V and J ends lost 5 bases and 5 bases, in that order; junction bases with no gene match: 9. The germline gives CDR1 MNHEY, CDR2 SMNVEV (reference sequence). The sample here was PBMCs, taken before nivolumab (anti-PD-1) treatment. The genes are TRBV27 and TRBJ2-5; 9 nucleotides align to TRBD2. This TCR was recovered from a person aged 35-79 years with oral cavity squamous cell carcinoma. CDR3 nucleotide sequence: TGTGCCAGCAGTCAGCTGGCGGGGGGGCAGGAGACCCAGTACTTC. It codes for CASSQLAGGQETQYF.